These 18 T cell receptor beta chains were sequenced from one sample in a study of control samples from healthy donors and cancer patients. TCRdb keeps only in-frame clones here, not all; method: immunoSEQ multiplex PCR. The sample records approximately 120,000 clones, around 89% being singletons. The specimen was blood. These receptors all stem from a woman in her forties or fifties in good health.

This chain links TRBV29-1 with TRBJ1-2, with D unclear. Germline V lookup: CDR1 SQVTM, CDR2 ANQGSEA. The CDR3 length is 12 residues. Trimming took 4 bases from V and 0 from J, leaving 6 bases between them. This CDR3 reads CSVVGPNYGYTF. The CDR3 region has the DNA TGCAGCGTTGTCGGACCTAACTATGGCTACACCTTC. Based on the CDR3 plus reference TRBV29-1 and TRBJ1-2, the full variable domain is SAVISQKPSRDICQRGTSLTIQCQVDSQVTMMFWYRQQPGQSLTLIATANQGSEATYESGFVIDKFPISRPNLTFSTLTVSNMSPEDSSIYLCSVVGPNYGYTFGSGTRLTVV.

The V and J genes are TRBV6-5 and TRBJ2-2; D perhaps matches TRBD2 (6 bases). CDR3 length equals 14 residues. Trimming left V 5 bases short and J 6 bases short, with 13 bases between. Germline V gene sequence: CDR1 MNHEY, CDR2 SVGAGI. CDR3 protein: CASSPRGYSGELFF. The CDR3 DNA reads TGTGCCAGCAGTCCCCGGGGGTATTCCGGGGAGCTGTTTTTT.

The rearrangement uses TRBV6-5 and TRBJ2-1; 14 bases line up with TRBD2. This CDR3 region has 15 residues. The V gene end was trimmed by 3 bases and the J gene end by 6 bases; junction bases not matched to a gene: 1. Germline V gene sequence: CDR1 MNHEY, CDR2 SVGAGI. CDR3 sequence (DNA): TGTGCCAGCAGTTATGGACTAGCGGGAGGCAATGAGCAGTTCTTC. This translates into CASSYGLAGGNEQFF.

The gene calls are TRBV14 and TRBJ2-2, with TRBD1 identical over 8 bases. The CDR3 has 18 amino acids. J gave up 6 bases and V 1 base, and 13 bases lay outside the gene matches. Germline loops: CDR1 SGHDN, CDR2 FVKESK. CDR3 sequence reads: CASSQVQVRTGLPGELFF. CDR3 coding DNA: TGTGCCAGCAGCCAAGTCCAAGTACGGACAGGGTTACCCGGGGAGCTGTTTTTT.

The chain is built from TRBV5-1 and TRBJ1-2; 7 nucleotides line up with TRBD1. CDR3 length: 12 amino acids. Germline V gives CDR1 SGHRS, CDR2 YFSETQ. J gave up 6 bases and V 3 bases, and 2 bases lay outside the gene matches. The CDR3 loop reads CASSSDRDGYTF. Here the CDR3 DNA reads TGCGCCAGCAGCTCAGACAGGGATGGCTACACCTTC.

This rearrangement joins TRBV5-6 to TRBJ2-4, with a possible D match to TRBD2 (5 bases). This CDR3 is built from 15 residues. With 1 base removed from V and 5 bases from J, the gap between germline ends came to 13 bases. Germline CDR1 is SGHDT and CDR2 is YYEEEE. This chain's CDR3 is CASSLLGRDQNIQYF. CDR3 sequence (DNA): TGTGCCAGCAGCTTGTTGGGCCGGGATCAAAACATTCAGTACTTC.

The rearrangement links TRBV6-5 to TRBJ2-2, with 8 nucleotides matching TRBD1. Losses at the gene ends were 7 bases for V and 7 bases for J; bases not matched to a gene: 8. Looked up from germline, CDR1 is MNHEY and CDR2 is SVGAGI. CDR3 size: 14 residues. The CDR3 is CASTHGQGLGELFF. In DNA form, the CDR3 reads TGTGCCAGCACCCACGGACAGGGCCTCGGGGAGCTGTTTTTT.

V gene TRBV5-4 combines with J gene TRBJ2-5; D possibly corresponds to TRBD2 (6 bases). V gave up 4 bases and J gave up 9 bases, with 19 bases separating them. Germline CDR1 SGHNT, CDR2 YYREEE (reference sequence). The CDR3 loop spans 14 amino acids. The CDR3 loop is CASSLPRDSEAQYF. CDR3 DNA: TGTGCCAGCAGCCTTCCCCGGGACTCCGAGGCCCAGTACTTC.

The chain is built from TRBV7-8 and TRBJ2-7; maybe TRBD2 (6 bases). Trimming pared 6 bases from V and 0 bases from J, leaving 15 bases between. Germline CDR1 reads SGHVS; CDR2 reads FQNEAQ. The CDR3 is 15 amino acids. The CDR3 DNA is TGTGCCAGCAGTCACACTAGCCCGAGCTCCTACGAGCAGTACGTC. Its protein product is CASSHTSPSSYEQYV.

The V call is TRBV3-1 (or the pseudogene TRBV3-2), the J call TRBJ1-1; D unresolved. The CDR3 is 13 residues long. V was clipped by 0 bases and J by 6 bases, with 8 bases between them. Germline lookup yields CDR1 LGHDT and CDR2 YNNKEL (reference sequence). The CDR3 spells CASSQDMTPEAFF. For the CDR3, the DNA is TGTGCCAGCAGCCAAGATATGACCCCTGAAGCTTTCTTT.

The chain couples TRBV4-1 to TRBJ2-5; the match to TRBD1 covers 10 bases. Germline V CDR1 and CDR2: MGHRA, YSYEKL. The CDR3 has 15 amino acids. The J segment lost 7 bases and the V segment lost 3 bases, leaving 8 bases of the junction unmatched. CDR3 region: CASSQTGGARGTQYF. The DNA of the CDR3 is TGCGCCAGCAGCCAGACAGGGGGCGCTCGGGGGACCCAGTACTTC.

The chain uses TRBV12-3 or TRBV12-4 and TRBJ1-2, with D tentatively TRBD1 (5 bases). The V end lost 6 bases, the J end lost 8 bases, and 16 bases lay between the germline ends. The CDR3 runs to 13 residues. This CDR3 reads CASSPGPGRGYTF. The CDR3, as DNA: TGTGCCAGCAGCCCTGGCCCAGGGCGAGGCTACACCTTC.

This clone was detected only once. V gene TRBV11-2 combines with J gene TRBJ2-6; D unclear. The ends were cut back, 6 bases at V and 0 bases at J, with 12 bases in the middle. The CDR3 consists of 16 residues. CDR1 SGHAT and CDR2 FQNNGV come from the germline V gene. The CDR3 region is CASRRTGASGANVLTF. The CDR3 DNA follows: TGTGCCAGCAGGAGGACCGGCGCCTCTGGGGCCAACGTCCTGACTTTC. Filled out from reference TRBV11-2 and TRBJ2-6, the complete variable domain reads EAGVAQSPRYKIIEKRQSVAFWCNPISGHATLYWYQQILGQGPKLLIQFQNNGVVDDSQLPKDRFSAERLKGVDSTLKIQPAKLEDSAVYLCASRRTGASGANVLTFGAGSRLTVL.

The chain combines TRBV11-2 with TRBJ2-5; D possibly corresponds to TRBD2 (5 bases). In germline, CDR1 is SGHAT, CDR2 FQNNGV. This CDR3 is built from 12 residues. V was trimmed by 5 bases and J by 4 bases, leaving 8 bases between them. The chain's CDR3 is CASSLGLETQYF. The CDR3 coding sequence is TGTGCCAGCAGCCTCGGACTAGAGACCCAGTACTTC. Full variable domain (rest looked up from reference TRBV11-2 and TRBJ2-5): EAGVAQSPRYKIIEKRQSVAFWCNPISGHATLYWYQQILGQGPKLLIQFQNNGVVDDSQLPKDRFSAERLKGVDSTLKIQPAKLEDSAVYLCASSLGLETQYFGPGTRLLVL.

The CDR3: CASSQGDRENYGYTF. Here the CDR3 DNA reads TGCGCCAGCAGCCAAGGGGACAGGGAGAACTATGGCTACACCTTC. This sequence joins TRBV4-1 and TRBJ1-2, with 9 nucleotides matching TRBD1. This CDR3 spans 15 amino acids. Germline V gives CDR1 MGHRA, CDR2 YSYEKL. V lost 1 base and J lost 2; bases outside the gene matches: 2.

The chain is built from TRBV9 and TRBJ2-7, with no clear D. The CDR3 is 14 amino acids. Trimming took off 0 bases at V and 2 bases at J, with 9 bases between the two ends. Germline CDR1 SGDLS, CDR2 YYNGEE. CDR3 amino acids: CASSVEDAAYEQYF. The CDR3 nucleotides read TGTGCCAGCAGCGTAGAGGATGCGGCCTACGAGCAGTACTTC.

This sequence joins TRBV19 and TRBJ2-5, with 11 bases fitting TRBD2. Germline CDR1 LNHDA, CDR2 SQIVND (reference sequence). V shed 6 bases and J 5 bases; nucleotides not matched to a gene: 8. CDR3 length equals 15 residues. CDR3 in amino acids: CASRRLAGSRETQYF. The CDR3 coding sequence is TGTGCCAGTAGGCGACTAGCGGGGAGTCGGGAGACCCAGTACTTC.

The genes are TRBV3-1 (or the pseudogene TRBV3-2) and TRBJ2-2, with D hard to call. V was shortened by 2 bases and J by 4 bases, with 17 bases between the two germline ends. The CDR3 covers 17 residues. CDR1 and CDR2 (germline): LGHDT, YNNKEL (reference sequence). The CDR3 DNA reads TGTGCCAGCAGCCAACCCAAAATGTCCTTGGGCACCGGGGAGCTGTTTTTT. Amino acids: CASSQPKMSLGTGELFF.